These T cell receptor beta chains were read from a single sample in a study of beta chain features in type 1 diabetes. Clones were read by immunoSEQ multiplex PCR, and TCRdb kept only the in-frame ones, dropping some. The sample yields 350,000 to 450,000 clones, around 13% seen once. Input material: naive CD4+ T cells from blood. The receptors come from a man under 40 in good health. Each CDR3 is given with its conserved first and last residue. Fields, in order: D gene, V gene, J gene, clone size, CDR3 DNA, CDR3 protein. The D gene is left open where the match is weak. Only some rows state a clone size, as once, few, many or a class for expanded clones.

d_gene: TRBD1
v_gene: TRBV5-1
j_gene: TRBJ2-1
abundance: .
CDR3nt: TGCGCCAGCAGCTTCCCCGACAGGGCGGAATCCAGGTCCTACAATGAGCAGTTCTTC
CDR3aa: CASSFPDRAESRSYNEQFF

d_gene: .
v_gene: TRBV9
j_gene: TRBJ2-3
abundance: .
CDR3nt: TGTGCCAGCAGCGCGGGTGGGACTAGCACAGATACGCAGTATTTT
CDR3aa: CASSAGGTSTDTQYF

d_gene: .
v_gene: TRBV7-3
j_gene: TRBJ2-5
abundance: few
CDR3nt: TGTGCCAGCAGCTTCACAGGGACCGAGACCCAGTACTTC
CDR3aa: CASSFTGTETQYF

d_gene: .
v_gene: TRBV20-1
j_gene: TRBJ1-4
abundance: .
CDR3nt: TGCAGTGCTGGGAACAGTGAGAAACTGTTTTTT
CDR3aa: CSAGNSEKLFF

d_gene: .
v_gene: TRBV11-2
j_gene: TRBJ2-3
abundance: few
CDR3nt: TGTGCCAGCAGCTTAGAATACCGCAGCACAGATACGCAGTATTTT
CDR3aa: CASSLEYRSTDTQYF

d_gene: .
v_gene: TRBV7-9
j_gene: TRBJ1-1
abundance: few
CDR3nt: TGTGCCACCCGTAGAAACACTGAAGCTTTCTTT
CDR3aa: CATRRNTEAFF

d_gene: .
v_gene: TRBV7-9
j_gene: TRBJ2-1
abundance: .
CDR3nt: TGTGCCAGCAGCTCCGCCTCCACGAGTGATAGCGCTCTCTTC
CDR3aa: CASSSASTSDSALF

d_gene: TRBD2
v_gene: TRBV9
j_gene: TRBJ2-5
abundance: .
CDR3nt: TGTGCCAGCAGTCGAACAATCGGACTAGCGGGAGCAGAGACCCAGTACTTC
CDR3aa: CASSRTIGLAGAETQYF

d_gene: TRBD2
v_gene: TRBV14
j_gene: TRBJ2-1
abundance: few
CDR3nt: TGTGCCAGCAGCCAAGATGGGGCACTAGCGGGAGCGGGAAATGAGCAGTTCTTC
CDR3aa: CASSQDGALAGAGNEQFF

d_gene: .
v_gene: TRBV4-3
j_gene: TRBJ2-1
abundance: few
CDR3nt: TGCGCCAGCAGCCAAGAAAGAAGCGGTCCGTGGGATGAGCAGTTCTTC
CDR3aa: CASSQERSGPWDEQFF

d_gene: .
v_gene: TRBV19
j_gene: TRBJ2-3
abundance: few
CDR3nt: TGTGCCAGTAGTATCCGGGGGTCAGATACGCAGTATTTT
CDR3aa: CASSIRGSDTQYF

d_gene: TRBD1
v_gene: TRBV5-1
j_gene: TRBJ2-3
abundance: .
CDR3nt: TGCGCCAGCAGCGTGAACCCGGGACAGTCTAGCACAGATACGCAGTATTTT
CDR3aa: CASSVNPGQSSTDTQYF

d_gene: .
v_gene: TRBV5-1
j_gene: TRBJ2-1
abundance: .
CDR3nt: TGCGCCAGCAGCTTAGAGAGGGGAGATAGGAATGAGCAGTTCTTC
CDR3aa: CASSLERGDRNEQFF

d_gene: .
v_gene: TRBV7-2
j_gene: TRBJ1-6
abundance: .
CDR3nt: TGTGCCAGCAGCTTACAGGGGTTGTACTCACCCCTCCACTTT
CDR3aa: CASSLQGLYSPLHF

d_gene: .
v_gene: TRBV19
j_gene: TRBJ2-1
abundance: .
CDR3nt: TGTGCCAGTAGTATTCTAGCTCGGCCGAATGAGCAGTTCTTC
CDR3aa: CASSILARPNEQFF

d_gene: .
v_gene: TRBV10-3
j_gene: TRBJ2-4
abundance: .
CDR3nt: TGTGCCATCAGTGAGTCCGAGAGAGGACTAGCCAAAAACATTCAGTACTTC
CDR3aa: CAISESERGLAKNIQYF

d_gene: .
v_gene: TRBV6-5
j_gene: TRBJ2-1
abundance: .
CDR3nt: TGTGCCAGCAGTTACTCGAACTCCTACAATGAGCAGTTCTTC
CDR3aa: CASSYSNSYNEQFF

d_gene: .
v_gene: TRBV7-2
j_gene: TRBJ2-3
abundance: .
CDR3nt: TGTGCCAGCACCCAGTGGGGGGGCACAGATACGCAGTATTTT
CDR3aa: CASTQWGGTDTQYF

d_gene: TRBD2
v_gene: TRBV30
j_gene: TRBJ2-2
abundance: few
CDR3nt: TGTGCCTGGAGGGGACTAGCGGGAGTGGGCGGGGAGCTGTTTTTT
CDR3aa: CAWRGLAGVGGELFF

d_gene: .
v_gene: TRBV5-6
j_gene: TRBJ1-2
abundance: .
CDR3nt: TGTGCCAGCAGCTTGTATGCAGGGTCCAACTATGGCTACACCTTC
CDR3aa: CASSLYAGSNYGYTF

d_gene: .
v_gene: TRBV27
j_gene: TRBJ2-5
abundance: .
CDR3nt: TGTGCCAGCAGCCTTGTCGGGGGCCTCCGGGAGACCCAGTACTTC
CDR3aa: CASSLVGGLRETQYF

d_gene: TRBD2
v_gene: TRBV10-3
j_gene: TRBJ2-3
abundance: few
CDR3nt: TGTGCCATCAGTGAGTTAGGACTAGTGGGCACAGATACGCAGTATTTT
CDR3aa: CAISELGLVGTDTQYF

d_gene: TRBD2
v_gene: TRBV5-1
j_gene: TRBJ2-1
abundance: few
CDR3nt: TGCGCCAGCAGCTTCAACAGGAGGACTAGCGGGAGCGTCAGGGAGCAGTTCTTC
CDR3aa: CASSFNRRTSGSVREQFF

d_gene: .
v_gene: TRBV5-1
j_gene: TRBJ2-5
abundance: few
CDR3nt: TGCGCCAGCAGCCCGGGGCTCCAGCAAGAGACCCAGTACTTC
CDR3aa: CASSPGLQQETQYF

d_gene: .
v_gene: TRBV5-4
j_gene: TRBJ2-1
abundance: .
CDR3nt: TGTGCCAGCAGCTTGCGCGGGGCTACCAACAATGAGCAGTTCTTC
CDR3aa: CASSLRGATNNEQFF

d_gene: TRBD2
v_gene: TRBV5-1
j_gene: TRBJ2-1
abundance: .
CDR3nt: TGCGCCAGCAGCCAAAGGACTAGCGGGGATTACAATGAGCAGTTCTTC
CDR3aa: CASSQRTSGDYNEQFF

d_gene: .
v_gene: TRBV2
j_gene: TRBJ2-2
abundance: few
CDR3nt: TGTGCCAGCAAGGTAGCGGGGGAGCTGTTTTTT
CDR3aa: CASKVAGELFF

d_gene: .
v_gene: TRBV7-2
j_gene: TRBJ2-4
abundance: .
CDR3nt: TGTGCCAGCAGCTTAGTGGGAGCCAAAAACATTCAGTACTTC
CDR3aa: CASSLVGAKNIQYF

d_gene: .
v_gene: TRBV30
j_gene: TRBJ1-1
abundance: few
CDR3nt: TGTGCCTGGAGTTTAACCCCTTCTCGGACCGAGAACACTGAAGCTTTCTTT
CDR3aa: CAWSLTPSRTENTEAFF

d_gene: TRBD2
v_gene: TRBV28
j_gene: TRBJ2-1
abundance: few
CDR3nt: TGTGCCGAGAAACCTAGCGGGGCTGAGAATGAGCAGTTCTTC
CDR3aa: CAEKPSGAENEQFF

d_gene: TRBD1
v_gene: TRBV29-1
j_gene: TRBJ1-1
abundance: .
CDR3nt: TGCAGCGTTGAACCAGGCTGGATTACAGGGGGGACTGAAGCTTTCTTT
CDR3aa: CSVEPGWITGGTEAFF

d_gene: .
v_gene: TRBV30
j_gene: TRBJ1-3
abundance: few
CDR3nt: TGTGCCTGGAGTGTAACCACTGGAAACACCATATATTTT
CDR3aa: CAWSVTTGNTIYF

d_gene: TRBD1
v_gene: TRBV18
j_gene: TRBJ2-1
abundance: few
CDR3nt: TGTGCCAGCTCACCTTTGGCAGGGGGCTTCGATGAGCAGTTCTTC
CDR3aa: CASSPLAGGFDEQFF

d_gene: TRBD1
v_gene: TRBV9
j_gene: TRBJ2-2
abundance: few
CDR3nt: TGTGCCAGCAGCGTAGGGAATGGACAGGGAGTAGGAGGGGAGCTGTTTTTT
CDR3aa: CASSVGNGQGVGGELFF

d_gene: .
v_gene: TRBV6-5
j_gene: TRBJ2-7
abundance: .
CDR3nt: TGTGCCAGCAGTGCCCAGGGTAACGAGCAGTACTTC
CDR3aa: CASSAQGNEQYF

d_gene: .
v_gene: TRBV29-1
j_gene: TRBJ1-2
abundance: few
CDR3nt: TGCAGCGTCAGGACTAACTATGGCTACACCTTC
CDR3aa: CSVRTNYGYTF

d_gene: TRBD2
v_gene: TRBV27
j_gene: TRBJ2-5
abundance: .
CDR3nt: TGTGCCAGCAGCCTAACCGCGGAGAGGAGCGGGAGAGGAGAGACCCAGTACTTC
CDR3aa: CASSLTAERSGRGETQYF

d_gene: .
v_gene: TRBV5-6
j_gene: TRBJ1-2
abundance: .
CDR3nt: TGTGCCAGCAGCTTCGTTGAGGGACCGCTTGGCTACACCTTC
CDR3aa: CASSFVEGPLGYTF

d_gene: .
v_gene: TRBV4-2
j_gene: TRBJ2-3
abundance: few
CDR3nt: TGTGCCAGCAGCCAAGATTTTAGCGGCACAGATACGCAGTATTTT
CDR3aa: CASSQDFSGTDTQYF

d_gene: .
v_gene: TRBV4-1
j_gene: TRBJ2-7
abundance: .
CDR3nt: TGCGCCAGCAGCCAAGCAACGGGGACCTACGAGCAGTACTTC
CDR3aa: CASSQATGTYEQYF

d_gene: TRBD1
v_gene: TRBV29-1
j_gene: TRBJ1-2
abundance: .
CDR3nt: TGCAGCACGGGACAGGGGGGCGGCTACACCTTC
CDR3aa: CSTGQGGGYTF

d_gene: TRBD1
v_gene: TRBV6-5
j_gene: TRBJ2-1
abundance: few
CDR3nt: TGTGCCAGCAGAGGACAGGCCCTCAATGAGCAGTTCTTC
CDR3aa: CASRGQALNEQFF

d_gene: .
v_gene: TRBV7-7
j_gene: TRBJ2-3
abundance: .
CDR3nt: TGTGCTAGCAGCTTAGATCTAGGGGGCACAGATACGCAGTATTTT
CDR3aa: CASSLDLGGTDTQYF

d_gene: .
v_gene: TRBV7-9
j_gene: TRBJ2-5
abundance: few
CDR3nt: TGTGCCAGCAGCCCTAGGGGTCAGACAGGAGGGGTCGAGACCCAGTACTTC
CDR3aa: CASSPRGQTGGVETQYF

d_gene: .
v_gene: TRBV4-2
j_gene: TRBJ2-1
abundance: few
CDR3nt: TGTGCCAGCAGATCGCGACCGCGGGGCCACTACAATGAGCAGTTCTTC
CDR3aa: CASRSRPRGHYNEQFF

d_gene: .
v_gene: TRBV9
j_gene: TRBJ2-5
abundance: .
CDR3nt: TGTGCCAGCAGGCGTAGCGAAGTACAAGAGACCCAGTACTTC
CDR3aa: CASRRSEVQETQYF